The rows below give T cell receptor beta chains drawn from one sample of a study of blood T cell repertoires in COVID-19. Only in-frame clones appear in the TCRdb table, and some are missing; sequencing was by immunoSEQ multiplex PCR. Of around 150,000 clones in the sample, about 80% were seen once. The sequencing input was peripheral blood. These receptors all stem from a woman of 80 years or more with acute or convalescent COVID-19. Each CDR3 is given with its conserved first and last residue. D genes are given only for firm matches. Clone size appears in some rows only: once, few, many, or a class for an expanded clone.

v_gene,d_gene,j_gene,abundance,len,CDR3nt,CDR3aa
TRBV19,-,TRBJ1-5,once,13,TGTGCCGCCGGAACCGAAGGGGGTCAGCCCCAGCATTTT,CAAGTEGGQPQHF
TRBV6-5,-,TRBJ1-1,once,13,TGTGCCACCTTTGATAGAGAGAGGACTGAAGCTTTCTTT,CATFDRERTEAFF
TRBV7-2,-,TRBJ2-3,-,13,TGTGCCAGCAGCTTACGGGGACTCACATCGCAGTATTTT,CASSLRGLTSQYF
TRBV2,TRBD1,TRBJ2-7,-,16,TGTGCCAGCAGTGAAGGAAGGGGGCTCCATTATTACGAGCAGTACTTC,CASSEGRGLHYYEQYF
TRBV6-5,-,TRBJ2-7,-,13,TGTGCCACGGAGAGCTTGTCATCCTACGAGCAGTACTTC,CATESLSSYEQYF
TRBV18,-,TRBJ2-5,-,16,TGTGCCAGCTCACCAAGAGGTGTCACGATAAAAGAGACCCAGTACTTC,CASSPRGVTIKETQYF
TRBV28,TRBD1,TRBJ2-3,-,19,TGTGCCAGCAGTCCCCTCGGACAGGGCCTGAACCCTAGCACAGATACGCAGTATTTT,CASSPLGQGLNPSTDTQYF
TRBV29-1,-,TRBJ2-3,-,14,TGCAGCGTTGAAGTGGGCAGGGGTGGGGATACGCAGTATTTT,CSVEVGRGGDTQYF
TRBV5-4,-,TRBJ1-4,few,15,TGTGCCAGCAGCTTGGCGCGGGGGCAGGGAGAAAAACTGTTTTTT,CASSLARGQGEKLFF
TRBV19,TRBD1,TRBJ1-2,-,15,TGTGCCAGTAGTAAGCCGGGACAGGGGAGCTATGGCTACACCTTC,CASSKPGQGSYGYTF
TRBV2,TRBD2,TRBJ2-7,many,14,TGTGCCAGCAGCTACTCGGGACTAGCCTACGAGCAGTACTTC,CASSYSGLAYEQYF
TRBV27,-,TRBJ1-1,-,15,TGTGCCAGCAGTCCATGGACTCAGCGGACCACTGAAGCTTTCTTT,CASSPWTQRTTEAFF
TRBV29-1,TRBD2,TRBJ2-1,-,13,TGCAGCGTTGAAGGACTAGCGGGAGGTGAGCAGTTCTTC,CSVEGLAGGEQFF
TRBV7-9,-,TRBJ1-1,-,13,TGTGCCAGCAGCTTAGATAGTAACACTGAAGCTTTCTTT,CASSLDSNTEAFF
TRBV6-1,-,TRBJ1-1,-,13,TGTGCCTCCCAGGCACGGATGAACACTGAAGCTTTCTTT,CASQARMNTEAFF
TRBV5-6,-,TRBJ1-3,-,14,TGTGCCAGCAGCTGGAGATTCTCTGGAAACACCATATATTTT,CASSWRFSGNTIYF
TRBV7-6,TRBD2,TRBJ2-3,-,17,TGTGCCAGCAGCTTAGGGACAAGCGGGAGGGTTGCAGATACGCAGTATTTT,CASSLGTSGRVADTQYF
TRBV2,-,TRBJ1-6,few,14,TGTGCCAGCAGTGAAGCGCTTAGCAATTCACCCCTCCACTTT,CASSEALSNSPLHF
TRBV5-1,-,TRBJ2-5,-,15,TGCGCCAGCAGCTTGGGTCAGGGGCCTCAAGAGACCCAGTACTTC,CASSLGQGPQETQYF
TRBV24-1,-,TRBJ2-1,-,14,TGTGCCACCAGTGGAGGGGGTGGTCGCAATGAGCAGTTCTTC,CATSGGGGRNEQFF
TRBV12-5,TRBD2,TRBJ2-2,-,16,TGTGCTAGTGGTTTGAGTAGCGGGAGGAACACCGGGGAGCTGTTTTTT,CASGLSSGRNTGELFF
TRBV5-1,TRBD2,TRBJ2-1,-,17,TGCGCCAGCAGCGAAAGGACTAGCGGGAGAGGACACAATGAGCAGTTCTTC,CASSERTSGRGHNEQFF
TRBV5-1,-,TRBJ1-6,-,14,TGCGCCAGCAGCTTGGACAGCACAAATTCACCCCTCCACTTT,CASSLDSTNSPLHF
TRBV5-4,-,TRBJ2-1,-,16,TGTGCCAGCAGCTTGGGGGGGGCTAGCGGCTACAATGAGCAGTTCTTC,CASSLGGASGYNEQFF
TRBV7-9,-,TRBJ2-2,few,15,TGTGCCAGCAGCTTAATGGTGGGAGCTAACGGGGAGCTGTTTTTT,CASSLMVGANGELFF
TRBV7-8,-,TRBJ1-2,-,18,TGTGCCAGCAGTCACCTAACGGGGCCCGGACAGATGTTCTATGGCTACACCTTC,CASSHLTGPGQMFYGYTF
TRBV6-1,-,TRBJ1-2,-,15,TGTGCCAGCAGTGAAGATTTCCGGGGGGACTATGGCTACACCTTC,CASSEDFRGDYGYTF
TRBV9,TRBD2,TRBJ2-7,-,14,TGTGCCAGCAGCGTAAGCGGGGGCCCCTACGAGCAGTACTTC,CASSVSGGPYEQYF
TRBV10-3,TRBD2,TRBJ2-7,once,14,TGTGCCATCAGTGAGACTAGCGGGAGATCCGAGCAGTACTTC,CAISETSGRSEQYF
TRBV28,-,TRBJ2-7,-,14,TGTGCCAGCGTTCGCCGCGGCGGGTCCTACGAGCAGTACTTC,CASVRRGGSYEQYF
TRBV29-1,TRBD1,TRBJ1-2,-,15,TGCAGCGCACCCTTACCGGGACAGGGCTACTATGGCTACACCTTC,CSAPLPGQGYYGYTF
TRBV7-9,TRBD1,TRBJ2-5,-,15,TGTGCCAGCAGCTATAAAACAGGGGGATCAGAGACCCAGTACTTC,CASSYKTGGSETQYF
TRBV5-1,TRBD1,TRBJ2-1,-,14,TGCGCCAGCAGCAGGGGGAACAGGGGCGATGAGCAGTTCTTC,CASSRGNRGDEQFF
TRBV9,-,TRBJ1-4,-,13,TGTGCCAGCAGCCCCCGGGCTAATGAAAAACTGTTTTTT,CASSPRANEKLFF
TRBV29-1,TRBD2,TRBJ2-3,-,18,TGCAGCGCCGAAAAACCGGGACTAGCGGGAGAGGGGACCTATACGCAGTATTTT,CSAEKPGLAGEGTYTQYF
TRBV10-1,-,TRBJ2-1,-,16,TGCGCCAGCAGTGACCTGGGGGACACCACCTACAATGAGCAGTTCTTC,CASSDLGDTTYNEQFF
TRBV15,-,TRBJ1-2,-,18,TGTGCCACCAGCAGGGGTCCGCAGGGCGCTCTAGCTAACTATGGCTACACCTTC,CATSRGPQGALANYGYTF
TRBV4-1,-,TRBJ2-1,-,16,TGCGCCAGCAGCCAAGCGGACAGTCTCGGCTACAATGAGCAGTTCTTC,CASSQADSLGYNEQFF
TRBV30,TRBD1,TRBJ2-2,-,14,TGTGCCTGGACCGGACAGGGGTACACCGGGGAGCTGTTTTTT,CAWTGQGYTGELFF
TRBV7-8,TRBD1,TRBJ1-4,-,16,TGTGCCAGCAGCTTAGAGGGACAGGGGTTTGGTGAAAAACTGTTTTTT,CASSLEGQGFGEKLFF
TRBV5-1,TRBD1,TRBJ2-7,-,14,TGCGCCAGCAGGTCCTCGACAGGGGCCTACGAGCAGTACTTC,CASRSSTGAYEQYF
TRBV6-4,-,TRBJ2-7,once,13,TGTGCCAGCAGTGCTGAAAGGGGCTACGAGCAGTACTTC,CASSAERGYEQYF
TRBV11-2,TRBD1,TRBJ2-1,-,16,TGTGCCAGCAGCTTATTAACAGGGGGCGTTGGAGTTGAGCAGTTCTTC,CASSLLTGGVGVEQFF
TRBV3-1/TRBV3-2,-,TRBJ1-4,-,15,TGTGCCAGCAGCCCGGGGGTGGCAACTAATGAAAAACTGTTTTTT,CASSPGVATNEKLFF
TRBV19,-,TRBJ2-7,few,16,TGTGCCAGTAGCCTCGGGTTAGCGGAAAGCTCCTACGAGCAGTACTTC,CASSLGLAESSYEQYF
TRBV6-5,TRBD1,TRBJ1-2,once,13,TGTGCCAGCAGCGCCGGACAGGGAAGGGGCTACACCTTC,CASSAGQGRGYTF